Sequencing of this T cell receptor beta chain was carried out in a study of cytomegalovirus exposure and HLA in healthy donors. Study results and limitations: Cytomegalovirus-associated TCR beta chains were listed, numbering 150 to 200. Differences between HLA loci emerged in a later analysis of TCR association rates, with DRB1 most and HLA-C fewest. Within an earlier analysis, most TCR beta V segments proved productive either about 90% or about 30% of the time.

Germline-derived CDR1 and CDR2 are SGHRS and YFSETQ. V was pared by 4 bases and J by 2 bases, with 3 bases of the junction left unmatched. This CDR3 is built from 16 residues. In the case of this clone: Its antigen is currently unknown.

PCR primers comprised 60 Vbeta and 13 Jbeta primers. Repertoires were generated with immunoSEQ multiplex PCR, while TCRdb's copy carries only in-frame clones and drops some. Of some 150,000 clones listed, about three quarters are singletons. This receptor was identified in a human donor in good health. The chain is built from TRBV5-1 and TRBJ2-3; 14 bases are a match to TRBD2. Material: PBMCs. CDR3 sequence: CASSLGLAGATDTQYF. The CDR3 region has the DNA TGCGCCAGCAGCCTGGGACTAGCGGGGGCCACAGATACGCAGTATTTT. Supplemented by reference TRBV5-1 and TRBJ2-3, the full variable domain reads KAGVTQTPRYLIKTRGQQVTLSCSPISGHRSVSWYQQTPGQGLQFLFEYFSETQRNKGNFPGRFSGRQFSNSRSEMNVSTLELGDSALYLCASSLGLAGATDTQYFGPGTRLTVL.